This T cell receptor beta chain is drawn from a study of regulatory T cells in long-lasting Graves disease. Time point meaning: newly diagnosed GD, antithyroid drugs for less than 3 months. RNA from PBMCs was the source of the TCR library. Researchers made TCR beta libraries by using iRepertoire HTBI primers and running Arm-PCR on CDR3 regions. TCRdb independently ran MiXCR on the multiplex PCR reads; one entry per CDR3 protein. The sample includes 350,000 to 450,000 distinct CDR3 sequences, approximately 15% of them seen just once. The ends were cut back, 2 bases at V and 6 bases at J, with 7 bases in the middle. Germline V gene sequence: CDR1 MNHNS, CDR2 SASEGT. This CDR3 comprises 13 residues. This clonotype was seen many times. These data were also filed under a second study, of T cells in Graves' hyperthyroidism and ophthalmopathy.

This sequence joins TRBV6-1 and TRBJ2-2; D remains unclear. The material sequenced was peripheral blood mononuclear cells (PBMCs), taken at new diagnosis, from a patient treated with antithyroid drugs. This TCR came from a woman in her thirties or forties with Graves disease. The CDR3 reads CASSETTAGELFF. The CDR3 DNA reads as TGTGCCAGCAGTGAAACAACGGCCGGGGAGCTGTTTTTT.